Presented here are 18 T cell receptor beta chains from one specimen sequenced in a study of blood T cell repertoires in COVID-19. Sequencing was performed with immunoSEQ multiplex PCR; in TCRdb, only in-frame clones are kept and a portion is missing. The table includes 210,000 or so clones, roughly 80% detected once. Material: peripheral blood. The receptors shown here come from a woman older than 75 with active or convalescent COVID-19.

This chain links TRBV19 with TRBJ2-1, with 10 bases identical to TRBD1. The V segment lost 2 bases and the J segment 10 bases; nucleotides outside the gene matches: 5. The length of the CDR3 is 14 residues. Germline CDR1 is LNHDA and CDR2 is SQIVND (reference sequence). The CDR3 spells CASSILDRGSEQFF. The CDR3, as DNA: TGTGCCAGTAGTATATTGGACAGGGGGTCGGAGCAGTTCTTC.

The chain is built from TRBV6-5 and TRBJ2-3; 13 bases are shared with TRBD2. This CDR3 spans 16 amino acids. With V trimmed by 2 bases and J by 7 bases, 6 bases remained unmatched. Germline loops: CDR1 MNHEY, CDR2 SVGAGI. CDR3 sequence: CASSYLRTSGGNTQYF. The CDR3 nucleotides are TGTGCCAGCAGTTACCTCCGGACTAGCGGGGGAAATACGCAGTATTTT.

V usage is TRBV29-1 and J usage is TRBJ1-1; perhaps TRBD1 as D (5 bases). The CDR3 is 14 residues long. Per germline, CDR1 SQVTM and CDR2 ANQGSEA. Trimming removed 0 bases from V and 7 bases from J, with 15 bases in between. This CDR3 reads CSVEEDILTDEAFF. The CDR3 DNA follows: TGCAGCGTTGAAGAGGATATACTGACAGATGAAGCTTTCTTT.

The rearrangement uses TRBV18 and TRBJ1-2, with 9 bases fitting TRBD1. Germline CDR1 is KGHSH and CDR2 is LQKENI. The CDR3 is made up of 15 amino acids. With 3 bases clipped from V and 4 bases from J, the junction kept 6 bases outside the gene matches. CDR3 nucleotide sequence: TGTGCCAGCTCACCTCTTCCGGGACAGGGCTATGGCTACACCTTC. Its protein product is CASSPLPGQGYGYTF.

The chain has TRBV2 and TRBJ1-5; weak D call: TRBD1 (6 bases). Germline-derived CDR1 and CDR2 are SNHLY and FYNNEI. The V gene lost 1 base and the J gene lost 10 bases, with 17 bases spanning the gap. There are 15 residues in the CDR3. CDR3 in amino acids: CASSEGRQGRSPQHF. The CDR3 bases are TGTGCCAGCAGTGAAGGGCGGCAGGGGCGCTCCCCCCAGCATTTT.

The rearrangement uses TRBV7-2 and TRBJ2-2, with D perhaps TRBD1 (5 bases). The germline CDR1 and CDR2 sequences are SGHTA and FQGNSA. The CDR3 totals 15 residues. V gave up 2 bases and J gave up 1 base, with 8 bases separating them. CDR3 residues: CASSLYGQNTGELFF. Here the CDR3 DNA reads TGTGCCAGCAGCTTATACGGACAGAACACCGGGGAGCTGTTTTTT.

This clone was detected only once. The chain is built from TRBV12-3 or TRBV12-4 and TRBJ2-7, with TRBD2 as a possible D gene (5 bases). The CDR3 length is 12 residues. Trimming removed 7 bases at V and 7 bases at J, with 14 bases between. CDR3 protein: CASNGGHGEQYF. The CDR3, as DNA: TGTGCCAGCAACGGAGGTCATGGGGAGCAGTACTTC.

The chain combines TRBV7-9 with TRBJ2-7; 10 bases agree with TRBD2. Germline lookup yields CDR1 SEHNR and CDR2 FQNEAQ (reference sequence). With V trimmed by 3 bases and J by 5 bases, 13 bases remained unmatched. The CDR3 length is 17 residues. The chain's CDR3 is CASSFEASSGGLNEQYF. CDR3 in DNA: TGTGCCAGCAGCTTTGAGGCCTCTAGCGGGGGTCTGAACGAGCAGTACTTC.

The J gene is TRBJ2-1, the V gene TRBV4-3, with TRBD2 matching over 7 bases. V gave up 4 bases and J gave up 0 bases; unmatched junction bases: 12. Germline assignment: CDR1 LGHNA and CDR2 YSLEER. This CDR3 is built from 18 residues. In nucleotides, the CDR3 is TGCGCCAGCAGCCCTTCGGACGGAGCGGGGCCCTCCTACAATGAGCAGTTCTTC. Its translation: CASSPSDGAGPSYNEQFF.

The chain couples TRBV18 to TRBJ1-5, with 7 bases fitting TRBD1. Germline values: CDR1 KGHSH, CDR2 LQKENI. This CDR3 comprises 15 residues. J lost 5 bases, V lost 1 base, and 5 bases had no gene match. The CDR3 DNA reads as TGTGCCAGCTCACCACTCGGAGGGGGCGATCAGCCCCAGCATTTT. This encodes CASSPLGGGDQPQHF.

This clone was counted only a few times. The chain combines TRBV9 with TRBJ2-7, with D possibly TRBD2 on 6 matching bases. Between the trimmed V and J ends, which lost 2 bases and 3 bases, there was a span of 21 bases. The germline CDR1 and CDR2 sequences are SGDLS and YYNGEE. This CDR3 has 17 amino acids. The CDR3 region is CASSVTRYGTGYYEQYF. CDR3 bases: TGTGCCAGCAGCGTCACAAGATACGGGACTGGGTACTACGAGCAGTACTTC. The whole variable domain, filled in from reference TRBV9 and TRBJ2-7, reads DSGVTQTPKHLITATGQRVTLRCSPRSGDLSVYWYQQSLDQGLQFLIQYYNGEERAKGNILERFSAQQFPDLHSELNLSSLELGDSALYFCASSVTRYGTGYYEQYFGPGTRLTVT.

The chain is built from TRBV5-4 and TRBJ2-6; 11 positions match TRBD1. J lost 2 bases, V lost 3 bases, and 7 bases had no gene match. Germline values: CDR1 SGHNT, CDR2 YYREEE (reference sequence). CDR3 length: 18 amino acids. The CDR3 protein is CASSSLGTGGTGANVLTF. DNA of the CDR3: TGTGCCAGCAGCTCCTTGGGGACAGGGGGAACTGGGGCCAACGTCCTGACTTTC.

To note about this clone: The sample carries other DNA sequences with the same CDR3. The V gene is TRBV5-1, the J gene TRBJ2-7, with 9 bases fitting TRBD2. In germline, CDR1 is SGHRS, CDR2 YFSETQ. The junction had 4 bases not matched to a gene; V was cut back by 0 bases and J by 3 bases. The CDR3 consists of 15 residues. CDR3: CASSLAGREGYEQYF. CDR3 bases: TGCGCCAGCAGCTTGGCCGGGCGGGAGGGCTACGAGCAGTACTTC.

The J gene is TRBJ2-5, the V gene TRBV5-1; D is possibly TRBD2 (6 bases). V was trimmed by 4 bases and J by 4 bases, leaving 11 bases between them. In germline, CDR1 is SGHRS, CDR2 YFSETQ. CDR3 length: 13 residues. The CDR3 sequence: CASSRGTGETQYF. CDR3 DNA: TGCGCCAGCAGCCGGGGGACTGGAGAGACCCAGTACTTC.

This clone showed up just a few times. Sequence at one end of the junction differs from germline and may be a read error. The chain employs TRBV2 and TRBJ2-3; TRBD2 aligns across 10 bases. The CDR3 runs 14 residues. The V gene's germline CDR1 is SNHLY and CDR2 FYNNEI. The CDR3, as DNA: TGTGCCAGCCGGGCTAGCGGGAGCACTGATACGCAGTATTTT. Its translation is CASRASGSTDTQYF.

The chain combines TRBV19 with TRBJ2-1, with TRBD2 matching over 9 bases. Germline trimming cut 10 bases from V and 4 bases from J; bases unmatched to any gene: 8. The CDR3 is 14 amino acids. In germline, CDR1 is LNHDA, CDR2 SQIVND (reference sequence). DNA of the CDR3: TGTGCCACTAGGTCGACTAGCGGTTACAATGAGCAGTTCTTC. It translates to CATRSTSGYNEQFF.

The chain joins TRBV7-9 to TRBJ2-3; the D is unclear. CDR1 and CDR2 (germline): SEHNR, FQNEAQ (reference sequence). Trimming shortened V by 1 base and J by 6 bases, and 17 bases separated the two germline ends. The CDR3 runs 16 residues. As DNA, the CDR3 is TGTGCCAGCAGCTTAGAGCTTAGAAAAGCCTCGGATACGCAGTATTTT. Protein sequence: CASSLELRKASDTQYF.

This chain links TRBV30 with TRBJ2-5, with TRBD2 identical over 8 bases. This CDR3 region has 14 residues. The V gene end was trimmed by 0 bases and the J gene end by 7 bases; junction bases not matched to a gene: 7. Germline V gene lookup returns CDR1 GTSNPN and CDR2 SVGIG (reference sequence). The CDR3: CAWSVRGSGGTQYF. The DNA of the CDR3 is TGTGCCTGGAGTGTACGCGGGAGCGGGGGGACCCAGTACTTC. Combining the CDR3 with reference TRBV30 and TRBJ2-5 gives the whole variable domain SQTIHQWPATLVQPVGSPLSLECTVEGTSNPNLYWYRQAAGRGLQLLFYSVGIGQISSEVPQNLSASRPQDRQFILSSKKLLLSDSGFYLCAWSVRGSGGTQYFGPGTRLLVL.